The T cell receptor (beta chain) described here comes from a study of cytomegalovirus exposure and HLA in healthy donors (dated by TCRdb to 2016 to 2017). Background on the whole study: In an earlier analysis of roughly 590 of the donors, about 260 Gb of sequence data and 117 million unique TCR beta sequences from 150 million to 200 million T cells were reported. A later genetic analysis took genome-wide SNP genotypes for about 55% of the roughly 670 donors and used that subset as a discovery cohort. HLA typing covered class I and class II loci at four-digit resolution. On average, 235,054 unique TCR beta nucleotide sequences were sequenced per donor among 398 genotyped donors of the cohort, with 15% to 20% of those sequences being non-productive. The number of donors typed differed by locus, with about 629-630 for A, B, C, DRB1 and DQB1, 522 for DQA1, under 610 for DPA1, and some 440 for DPB1. Every discovery cohort repertoire had been produced on one sequencing platform. The study used immunosequencing to profile the T cell repertoires of 600 to 850 subjects and linked those repertoires to cytomegalovirus serostatus. The aim of the study was to test whether cataloging public T cell receptors could identify signatures of past pathogen exposure. Donor age, sex, ethnicity and CMV serostatus were compiled alongside the repertoire data. Of the roughly 400 genotyped donors, 65% to 90% were placed in the genetic ancestry cluster associated with self-reported Caucasian donors. The study combined high-throughput TCR immunosequencing, statistical association of individual TCRs with disease status, and machine learning to predict cytomegalovirus infection status. Four to six DR-DQ haplotypes were handled as single units for association and clustering, since linkage in the cohort was strong. In addition to the first cohort of approximately 650 subjects, a separate validation cohort of around 110 different subjects was used. An earlier analysis of around 580 of the donors used high-throughput TCR beta sequencing to judge whether each TCR beta V gene segment behaved as functional or pseudogenic. Rather than drawing on any new phenotypic data, the later analysis identified candidate immune exposures from TCR beta sequences and the way those sequences occurred across donors. A later analysis re-examined previously published TCR beta repertoires from roughly 650 donors and added high-resolution HLA genotyping to investigate patterns of TCR occurrence. An early release covering 550 to 700 HLA-typed donors comprised about 310 gigabases of sequencing data and tens of millions of unique TCR sequences.

Library generation was performed with the immunoSEQ multiplex PCR assay. For the multiplex PCR, a mixture combining 60 forward primers for TCR Vbeta segments and 13 reverse primers for TCR Jbeta segments was used. A multiplex PCR assay on genomic DNA amplified the CDR3 region of rearranged TCR beta genes. Amplified TCR beta libraries were sequenced as 87-base-pair reads on the Illumina HiSeq System. Concerning the study's data processing: A later analysis tallied some 79 million unique TCR beta chains across the 650 to 750 repertoires, and about 10 million of those chains were shared by two or more donors. Raw reads were error-corrected and collapsed into unique sequences by a nearest-neighbor algorithm in which closely related sequences were merged to remove PCR and sequencing errors. To assign V, D and J gene segments, CDR3 sequences were aligned to IMGT reference sequences. For a sequence to be retained, at least a six-nucleotide match to both a V gene segment and a J gene segment was required. A rearrangement counted as productive if the CDR3 had no stop codons and remained in frame with V and J, and every other rearrangement counted as non-productive. CDR3 was defined by IMGT convention, running from the second conserved V-encoded cysteine to the conserved J-encoded phenylalanine. Sequences without an unambiguous match to a single V gene segment were excluded from the earlier analysis of about 600 of the donors. In an earlier analysis of some 590 of the donors, a V segment was called functional when productive rearrangements were above 56.7%, and segregating when the standard deviation between donors exceeded 5%. A statistical classification framework was developed to diagnose cytomegalovirus status using the catalog of TCR beta chain sequences. V and J gene assignment, in a later analysis, came from comparing TCR nucleotide sequences with IMGT/GENE-DB human TR gene sequences. The TCRdist pipeline was used in a later analysis to assign CDR3 sequences and most-parsimonious VDJ recombination scenarios. In a later analysis, each TCR beta chain was defined by its CDR3 amino acid sequence together with its V-gene family, and reads lacking a unique V-gene family were excluded. A later analysis removed roughly 590 highly shared, low-generation-probability nucleotide sequences to deal with suspected cross-contamination and a sequencing artifact. In a later analysis, a clonal expansion index for each public chain was calculated from normalized within-repertoire ranks of inferred template counts. In a later analysis, generation probabilities were computed using a VDJ recombination model fitted to out-of-frame rearrangements, and the results were checked against IGoR. In a later analysis, TCR-TCR, TCR-HLA and TCR-CMV co-occurrence was scored with hypergeometric tests, and a repertoire-size bias correction was applied to TCR pairs. In a later analysis, false discovery rates were estimated by permuting HLA or CMV assignments 20 times. In a later analysis, co-occurring TCRs were grouped using DBSCAN, and TCRdist sequence similarity was added for clustering within HLA-allele-positive subsets. Repertoires with fewer than 30,000 or more than 120,000 public chains were left out of co-occurrence clustering, as were about five repertoires with anomalous nucleotide sharing. TCRdb retrieved this table from immuneACCESS and kept in-frame rearrangements only. Not all clones are present; in checked studies, unresolved V genes account for under half, and no reason is known for the remainder. D and trimming come from the DNA, and the V and J calls and clone size come from that table. This sample is represented by around 150,000 clones; roughly 85% of them were singletons. Jointly, the top ten make up approximately 0.89% of the sample.

Comments on this clone: Its recognized antigen is unknown. Per-nucleotide qualities are absent, and no much larger clonotype sits a single base away.

The cohort was made up of under 800 healthy bone marrow donors. At the time of sampling, all cohort members were nominally healthy, though unrecorded immune exposures were likely present. The donor was CMV seropositive and was included in the group of approximately 310 seropositive cohort members. A peripheral blood sample was collected from each donor, and TCR beta sequencing was performed on peripheral blood mononuclear cells. The Qiagen DNeasy Blood Extraction Kit was used to extract genomic DNA from the blood cell samples. Results and caveats for the whole study, not just this receptor: In both the original and validation cohorts, the classifier was reported to diagnose cytomegalovirus status with high specificity and sensitivity. An earlier analysis of approximately 590 of the donors showed that most TCR beta V segments appeared in productive rearrangements either about 90% or about 30% of the time, which broadly matched IMGT annotations. Three of the identified cytomegalovirus-associated TCR beta chains were confirmed in vitro to be specific for cytomegalovirus antigens. For the cohort, immune exposure information was limited to CMV serostatus. According to a later genetic analysis, donors in an Asian-associated ancestry cluster had fewer N-insertions in productive TCRs than the approximately 650-donor mean. In a later genetic analysis, a missense DCLRE1C variant was associated with V-gene and J-gene trimming of TCR beta chains, and the association was replicated in an independent cohort. A later analysis found that HLA-associated TCR beta chains were more clonally expanded and had lower generation probabilities than equally common non-associated chains. A total of fewer than 200 TCR beta chains were listed by the study as associated with cytomegalovirus. A further reported finding was that TCR beta sequences accurately predicted the HLA-A and HLA-B alleles for most subjects in the first cohort. The authors suggested that the approach could potentially be extended to other disease states and immunological phenotypes. When HLA alleles, especially DR and DQ, strongly co-occurred, TCR associations were difficult to assign to individual alleles. Roughly uniform sequencing depth across donors was assumed in presence/absence analyses, although this assumption may not hold. While some public TCRs were present in many individuals, most TCR sequences turned up only very rarely across donors. Because counts were too low, seventeen rarely observed V segments, including chromosome 9 orphons, were left out of the earlier analysis of roughly 600 of the donors. Most CMV-associated TCR beta chains appeared to be HLA-restricted in a later analysis, and the HLA associations seemed to be driven largely by CMV exposure. Several of the top co-occurrence clusters appeared to be linked to parvovirus B19, influenza, CMV and Epstein-Barr virus, according to a later analysis. Specific HLA alleles were associated with 15,000 to 20,000 TCR beta sequences at a false discovery rate of 0.05 in a later analysis. The cohort was sequenced for TCR beta chains only, and without alpha or paired-chain data the features that could be detected were limited. A group of highly shared sequence variants was considered likely to be a technical artifact of the sequencing pipeline. In a later analysis, the rate of TCR association differed among HLA loci, with DRB1 alleles having the most associated TCRs and HLA-C alleles having the fewest. Linkage disequilibrium might explain the correlated functional status among segregating V segments, but an unknown experimental factor could not be excluded. Because HLA typing was unavailable for some donors at each locus, only the typed subset was used in association tests.

Sequenced material: PBMCs. This TCR was recovered from a woman aged 45-59 years in good health and CMV-seropositive.

The CDR3 region reads CASSQESFIGQPLNTEAFF. The nucleotide sequence reads TGTGCCAGCAGCCAAGAGAGTTTTATAGGACAGCCTTTGAACACTGAAGCTTTCTTT. In this chain, TRBV14 is recombined with TRBJ1-1; TRBD1 might be the D gene, on 6 matching bases. The CDR3 sequence holds 19 residues, the cysteine and phenylalanine included. Left in the record is the CDR3 DNA by itself, 57 bases read in frame from the first base. CDR1 and CDR2 are read off the germline V gene as SGHDN and FVKESK. Cut back by 0 bases and 0 bases, the V and J ends lie 20 bases apart.